This TCR beta chain was captured by sequencing in a study of blood T cells in healthy people across ages. Whole-study findings and limits: A conclusive naive versus antigen-experienced comparison was prevented by the unsorted PBMCs.

Comments on this clonotype: Its target is not known.

It was with a sample-barcoded 5' primer and a J-beta primer mix that a second PCR of about 7 to 12 cycles was run. One entry per CDR3 protein, called by TCRdb with MiXCR from the 5' RACE reads. This table holds roughly 560,000 distinct CDR3 sequences, about 24% found once. Germline V gives CDR1 SGDLS, CDR2 YYNGEE. V was clipped by 4 bases and J by 16 bases; unmatched bases: 12. The CDR3 totals 13 residues. Another study also made use of these data, one on T cells of mothers and their children.

The sequencing sample was made of blood. The genes are TRBV9 and TRBJ2-4; 9 positions agree with TRBD1. The sequence was obtained from a boy between 10 and 17 years old in good health. The DNA for the CDR3 is TGTGCCAGCAGCCCCGATGGGGGACAGGGAATCTACTTC. It specifies CASSPDGGQGIYF.